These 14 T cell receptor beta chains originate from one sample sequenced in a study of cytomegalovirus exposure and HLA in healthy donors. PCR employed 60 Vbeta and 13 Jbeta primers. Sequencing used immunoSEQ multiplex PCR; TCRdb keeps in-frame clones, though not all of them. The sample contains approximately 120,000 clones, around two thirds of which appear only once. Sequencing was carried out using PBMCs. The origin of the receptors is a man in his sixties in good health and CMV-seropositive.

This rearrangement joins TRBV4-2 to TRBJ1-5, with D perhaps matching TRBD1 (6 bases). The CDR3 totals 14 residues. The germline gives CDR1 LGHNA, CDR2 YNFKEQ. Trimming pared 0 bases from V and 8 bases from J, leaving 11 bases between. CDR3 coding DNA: TGTGCCAGCAGCCAAGATGACAGGACGAAGCCCCAGCATTTT. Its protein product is CASSQDDRTKPQHF.

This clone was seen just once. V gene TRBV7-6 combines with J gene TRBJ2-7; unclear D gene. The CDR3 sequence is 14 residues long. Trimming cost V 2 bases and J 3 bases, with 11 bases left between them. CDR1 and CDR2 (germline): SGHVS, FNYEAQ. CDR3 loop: CASSLHGPHYEQYF. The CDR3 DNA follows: TGTGCCAGCAGCTTACATGGGCCTCACTACGAGCAGTACTTC.

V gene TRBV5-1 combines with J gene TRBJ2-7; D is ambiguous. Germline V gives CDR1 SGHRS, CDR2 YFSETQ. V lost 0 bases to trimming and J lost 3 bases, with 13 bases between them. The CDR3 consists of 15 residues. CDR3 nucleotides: TGCGCCAGCAGCTTGGGTATAGAAACCTACTACGAGCAGTACTTC. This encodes CASSLGIETYYEQYF.

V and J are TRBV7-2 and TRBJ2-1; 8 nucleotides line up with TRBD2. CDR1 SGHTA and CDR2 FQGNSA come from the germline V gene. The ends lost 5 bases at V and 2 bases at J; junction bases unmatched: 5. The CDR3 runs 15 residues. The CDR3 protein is CASSLSGATYNEQFF. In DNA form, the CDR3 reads TGTGCCAGCAGCCTTAGCGGGGCCACCTACAATGAGCAGTTCTTC.

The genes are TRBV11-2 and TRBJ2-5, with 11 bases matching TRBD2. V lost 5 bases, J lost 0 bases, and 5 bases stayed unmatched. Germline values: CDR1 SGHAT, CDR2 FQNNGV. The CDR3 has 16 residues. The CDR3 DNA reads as TGTGCCAGCAGCCCCCTAGCGGGGGGCGACCAAGAGACCCAGTACTTC. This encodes CASSPLAGGDQETQYF. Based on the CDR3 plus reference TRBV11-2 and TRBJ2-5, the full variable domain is EAGVAQSPRYKIIEKRQSVAFWCNPISGHATLYWYQQILGQGPKLLIQFQNNGVVDDSQLPKDRFSAERLKGVDSTLKIQPAKLEDSAVYLCASSPLAGGDQETQYFGPGTRLLVL.

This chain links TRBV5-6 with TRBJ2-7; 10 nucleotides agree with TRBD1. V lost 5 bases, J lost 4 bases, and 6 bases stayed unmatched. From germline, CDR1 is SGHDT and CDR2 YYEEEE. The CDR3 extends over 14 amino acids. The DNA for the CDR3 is TGTGCCAGCAGGAGACAGGGGGCCAATTACGAGCAGTACTTC. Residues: CASRRQGANYEQYF.

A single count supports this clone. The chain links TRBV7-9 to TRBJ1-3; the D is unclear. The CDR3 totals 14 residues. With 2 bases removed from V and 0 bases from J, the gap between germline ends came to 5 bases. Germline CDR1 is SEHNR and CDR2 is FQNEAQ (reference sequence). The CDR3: CASSLLVSGNTIYF. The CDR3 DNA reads TGTGCCAGCAGCTTATTAGTCTCTGGAAACACCATATATTTT.

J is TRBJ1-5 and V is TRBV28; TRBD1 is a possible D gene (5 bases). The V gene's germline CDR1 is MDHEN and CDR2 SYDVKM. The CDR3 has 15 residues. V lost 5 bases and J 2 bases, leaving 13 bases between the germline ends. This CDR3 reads CASSPRTSGNQPQHF. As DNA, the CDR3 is TGTGCCAGCAGTCCCCGGACAAGCGGCAATCAGCCCCAGCATTTT. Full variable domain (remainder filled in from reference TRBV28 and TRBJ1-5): DVKVTQSSRYLVKRTGEKVFLECVQDMDHENMFWYRQDPGLGLRLIYFSYDVKMKEKGDIPEGYSVSREKKERFSLILESASTNQTSMYLCASSPRTSGNQPQHFGDGTRLSIL.

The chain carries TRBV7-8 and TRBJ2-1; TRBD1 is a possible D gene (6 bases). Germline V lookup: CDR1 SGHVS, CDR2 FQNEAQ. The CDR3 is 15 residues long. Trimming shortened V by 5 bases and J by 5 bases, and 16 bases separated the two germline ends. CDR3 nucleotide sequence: TGTGCCAGCAGCCCTCGGGACATTGTCCACAATGAGCAGTTCTTC. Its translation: CASSPRDIVHNEQFF.

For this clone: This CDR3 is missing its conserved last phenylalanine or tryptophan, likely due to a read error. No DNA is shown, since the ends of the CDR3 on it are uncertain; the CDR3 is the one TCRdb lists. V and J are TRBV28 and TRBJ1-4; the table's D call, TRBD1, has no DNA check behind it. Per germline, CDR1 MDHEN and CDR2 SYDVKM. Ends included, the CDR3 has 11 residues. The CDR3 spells CASRGQGVTFL.

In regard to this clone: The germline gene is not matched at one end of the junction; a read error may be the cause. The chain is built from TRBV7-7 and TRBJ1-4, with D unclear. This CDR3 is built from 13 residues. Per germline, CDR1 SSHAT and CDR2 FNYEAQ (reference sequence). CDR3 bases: TGTGCTAGCAGCCTACAGCTTAATGAAAAACTGTTTTTT. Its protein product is CASSLQLNEKLFF.

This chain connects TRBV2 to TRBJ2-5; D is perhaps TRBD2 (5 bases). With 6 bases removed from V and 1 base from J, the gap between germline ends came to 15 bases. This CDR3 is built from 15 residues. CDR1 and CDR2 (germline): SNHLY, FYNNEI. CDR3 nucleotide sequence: TGTGCCAGCAGGGGATCGAGGGTCTCCCAAGAGACCCAGTACTTC. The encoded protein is CASRGSRVSQETQYF.

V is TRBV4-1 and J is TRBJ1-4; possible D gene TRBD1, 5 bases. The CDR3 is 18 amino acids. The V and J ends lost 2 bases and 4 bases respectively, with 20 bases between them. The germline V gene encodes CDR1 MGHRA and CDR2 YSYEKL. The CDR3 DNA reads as TGCGCCAGCAGCCAAAAAGGGGCCTTCGGGGGAGGTAATGAAAAACTGTTTTTT. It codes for CASSQKGAFGGGNEKLFF.

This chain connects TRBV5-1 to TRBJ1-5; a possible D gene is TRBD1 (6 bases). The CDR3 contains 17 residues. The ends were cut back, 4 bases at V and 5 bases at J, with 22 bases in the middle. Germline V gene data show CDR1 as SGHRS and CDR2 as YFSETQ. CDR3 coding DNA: TGCGCCAGCAGCCAACTGACAGAGGGGGTGAGATATCAGCCCCAGCATTTT. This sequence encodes CASSQLTEGVRYQPQHF. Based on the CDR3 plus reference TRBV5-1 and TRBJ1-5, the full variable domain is KAGVTQTPRYLIKTRGQQVTLSCSPISGHRSVSWYQQTPGQGLQFLFEYFSETQRNKGNFPGRFSGRQFSNSRSEMNVSTLELGDSALYLCASSQLTEGVRYQPQHFGDGTRLSIL.